This TCR beta chain is from a study of T cells in tuberculosis (dated by TCRdb to between 2018 and 2020). For context, the study as a whole: The study combined CD1B tetramers and high-throughput TCR immunosequencing to characterize T cells specific for the mycobacterial lipid antigen glucose monomycolate (GMM). In a South African clinical cohort, IGRA-negative adolescents, IGRA-positive adolescents with latent tuberculosis and adults with active tuberculosis were compared, with 10 to 11 people in each group.

At study entry, a tuberculin skin test and the QuantiFERON-TB GOLD In-Tube IGRA were used to screen adolescents for latent tuberculosis infection. Immunosequencing was performed on unsorted cryopreserved PBMC, with 90,000 to 100,000 T cells per clinical donor covered on average. Eleven high schools in the Worcester region of the Western Cape, South Africa, served as enrollment sites for adolescents aged 12 to 18 years. Ten or so M. tuberculosis-infected adolescents and ten uninfected adolescents, matched for age and sex, were selected. Adolescent PBMC were isolated from freshly drawn heparinized blood by density centrifugation and cryopreserved. TCR libraries were generated with the immunoSEQ multiplex PCR assay, using TCR-beta and/or TCR-alpha/delta assays for each sample. The Illumina high-throughput platform was used to sequence the amplified TCR libraries. For the original study's pipeline: Clustering and dimensionality reduction relied on pairwise TCRdist distances among GMM-specific receptors from T cells that were either sorted ex vivo or expanded in vitro. The score assigned to each clinical repertoire was mean NN-distance, meaning the average TCRdist to the nearest 10% of tetramer-positive reference sequences. GEM TCR motif frequency was computed as the fraction of unique TCRs matching known GEM sequences by V/J usage and CDR3 length. Linear discriminant analysis with leave-one-out cross-validation, implemented in scikit-learn, was used to classify active tuberculosis. The table was pulled from immuneACCESS by TCRdb, which kept in-frame rearrangements only. Such tables lose some clones; where checked, under half of the loss comes from unresolved V genes, and the rest has no known cause. That table furnishes V, J and clone size, whereas the DNA furnished D and trimming. Present in this sample are under 50,000 clones, 95% of which were seen just once. Of the sample, about 3.7% falls within the top ten clones.

Via the germline V gene, CDR1 is SGHAT and CDR2 FQNNGV. Its CDR3 holds 15 amino acids, cysteine through phenylalanine. Only the CDR3 DNA stays, 45 bases, in frame from base 1. The V end loses 5 bases and the J end loses 4 bases, and a stretch of 15 bases separates them. Comment on this clone: Its antigen is still unknown. No per-base quality is available; no much larger clone lies one base away.

Study-level results and caveats: Smaller mean NN-distances to GMM-specific TCRs were observed in active tuberculosis TCR-alpha repertoires than in IGRA-negative controls, suggesting clonal expansion of GMM-specific TCRs. Clinical samples were selected based on the availability of cryopreserved specimens, with adults included as active tuberculosis cases and adolescents included as controls. The smaller NN-distances were partly driven by shorter CDR3-alpha lengths in active tuberculosis patients, and the difference for TCR-beta did not reach statistical significance. With the diverse GMM-specific repertoire as input, a classifier achieved 80% to 90% accuracy (AUROC around 0.9), whereas GEM motif frequencies as input gave 55% to 75% accuracy.

This chain is built from TRBV11-2 and TRBJ1-5; TRBD1 is perhaps the D gene, given 6 matching bases. The sample consisted of PBMCs. This receptor was obtained from a donor aged 10 to 29 with latent tuberculosis or without tuberculosis infection. The DNA sequence is TGTGCCAGCAGCCAAGAGGGGGTTGGAAATCAGCCCCAGCATTTT. This is translated as CASSQEGVGNQPQHF.